The 30 T cell receptor beta chains presented below share a single source sample, sequenced in a study of shared clonotypes between healthy human individuals. CD45RO-negative, CCR7-positively selected cells formed the naive CD8 fraction, excluding terminally differentiated effector memory CD45RA+ cells. Sequencing was performed with immunoSEQ multiplex PCR; in TCRdb, only in-frame clones are kept and a portion is missing. The sample includes 550,000 to 750,000 clones, less than 97% seen only once; the top ten take less than 0.13%. The specimen was naive CD8+ T cells sorted from blood. These receptors were taken from a woman in her thirties in good health.

V and J are TRBV2 and TRBJ2-7; 8 nucleotides align to TRBD1. Germline values: CDR1 SNHLY, CDR2 FYNNEI. V lost 7 bases and J lost 1; bases outside the gene matches: 6. The CDR3 loop spans 14 amino acids. This CDR3 is CASTGTGSSYEQYF. For the CDR3, the DNA is TGTGCCAGCACCGGGACAGGCTCTTCCTACGAGCAGTACTTC.

Only one count was recorded for this clone. The genes are TRBV6-6 and TRBJ2-7, with D possibly being TRBD1 (6 bases). The CDR3 has 13 amino acids. The V and J ends lost 4 bases and 3 bases respectively, with 10 bases between them. The germline V gene encodes CDR1 MNHNY and CDR2 SVGAGI (reference sequence). This CDR3 reads CASSSRTDYEQYF. CDR3 nucleotides: TGTGCCAGCAGTTCACGGACAGACTACGAGCAGTACTTC.

This rearrangement joins TRBV6-5 to TRBJ2-2; D is ambiguous. Germline-derived CDR1 and CDR2 are MNHEY and SVGAGI. The CDR3 extends over 15 amino acids. V was trimmed by 1 base and J by 4 bases, leaving 10 bases between them. This CDR3 is CASSYLARGTGELFF. DNA for the CDR3: TGTGCCAGCAGTTACTTGGCCCGAGGCACCGGGGAGCTGTTTTTT.

The chain combines TRBV28 with TRBJ1-1; TRBD1 aligns across 7 bases. The V gene end was trimmed by 3 bases and the J gene end by 5 bases; junction bases not matched to a gene: 3. Germline V lookup: CDR1 MDHEN, CDR2 SYDVKM. The CDR3 contains 13 residues. The CDR3 region is CASSFQGVTEAFF. DNA for the CDR3: TGTGCCAGCAGTTTTCAGGGGGTGACTGAAGCTTTCTTT.

The chain combines TRBV5-8 with TRBJ2-1, with 7 bases fitting TRBD1. In germline, CDR1 is SGHTS, CDR2 YDEGEE. Trimming removed 4 bases from V and 5 bases from J; junction bases left unmatched: 9. The CDR3 spans 15 residues. The DNA of the CDR3 is TGTGCCAGCAGCGAAGGGACAGTCCCTAACAATGAGCAGTTCTTC. Protein product: CASSEGTVPNNEQFF.

In the case of this clone: Other DNA sequences in this specimen translate into the identical CDR3. The chain combines TRBV5-4 with TRBJ2-7; D not certain. Germline loops: CDR1 SGHNT, CDR2 YYREEE (reference sequence). The V end was cut by 0 bases, the J end by 3 bases, with 7 bases between. This CDR3 has 13 amino acids. The CDR3 reads CASSLGGYYEQYF. The CDR3 DNA sequence: TGTGCCAGCAGCTTGGGAGGTTACTACGAGCAGTACTTC.

The genes are TRBV19 and TRBJ1-1; D is ambiguous. This CDR3 has 15 amino acids. Trimming left V 5 bases short and J 0 bases short, with 13 bases between. CDR1 and CDR2 from the germline V gene are LNHDA and SQIVND (reference sequence). CDR3 amino acids: CASSLSPGMNTEAFF. Written as DNA, the CDR3 is TGTGCCAGTAGTCTTTCCCCAGGAATGAACACTGAAGCTTTCTTT.

The chain links TRBV6-5 to TRBJ2-5; 8 nucleotides match TRBD1. The end of the DNA fits TRBJ2-7 better, so the J call may be wrong. The CDR3 has 14 amino acids. The germline V gene has CDR1 MNHEY and CDR2 SVGAGI. The CDR3 is CASLQGVPPYEQYF. The CDR3 DNA reads as TGTGCCAGCTTACAGGGGGTGCCACCCTACGAGCAGTACTTC.

This chain links TRBV29-1 with TRBJ2-1; a weak D match, TRBD2 (7 bases). The germline V gene has CDR1 SQVTM and CDR2 ANQGSEA. V dropped 4 bases and J dropped 0 bases, with 22 bases sitting between them. This CDR3 region has 18 residues. CDR3: CSVASRSGTTRSYNEQFF. The CDR3 bases are TGCAGCGTTGCCTCGAGGAGCGGGACAACTCGCTCCTACAATGAGCAGTTCTTC.

The J gene is TRBJ1-5, the V gene TRBV6-7; possibly TRBD1 for D (5 bases). Being an ORF, TRBV6-7 has a function that is uncertain. Trimming took off 8 bases at V and 4 bases at J, with 12 bases between the two ends. The CDR3 is 13 residues long. CDR3 nucleotide sequence: TGTGCCAGCTCGGGTTGGGGGAATCAGCCCCAGCATTTT. Encoded protein: CASSGWGNQPQHF.

This chain uses TRBV19 with TRBJ2-7; tentatively, D is TRBD2 (5 bases). Germline CDR1 reads LNHDA; CDR2 reads SQIVND (reference sequence). CDR3 length: 15 amino acids. The V end lost 6 bases, the J end lost 3 bases, and 18 bases lay between the germline ends. The CDR3 reads CASSPGLEPFYEQYF. CDR3 sequence (DNA): TGTGCCAGTAGCCCTGGACTCGAACCCTTCTACGAGCAGTACTTC. The entire variable domain, with the rest obtained from reference TRBV19 and TRBJ2-7, is as follows: DGGITQSPKYLFRKEGQNVTLSCEQNLNHDAMYWYRQDPGQGLRLIYYSQIVNDFQKGDIAEGYSVSREKKESFPLTVTSAQKNPTAFYLCASSPGLEPFYEQYFGPGTRLTVT.

V and J are TRBV6-1 and TRBJ1-5; 9 positions match TRBD1. Germline V gives CDR1 MNHNS, CDR2 SASEGT. The CDR3 has 15 amino acids. V shed 5 bases and J 7 bases; nucleotides not matched to a gene: 9. This CDR3 is CASSSGTGKGQPQHF. The CDR3 coding sequence is TGTGCCAGCAGTTCTGGGACAGGGAAAGGGCAGCCCCAGCATTTT.

This clone occurred once. V gene TRBV27 combines with J gene TRBJ2-1; D might be TRBD1 (6 bases). Germline V gives CDR1 MNHEY, CDR2 SMNVEV (reference sequence). V lost 7 bases to trimming and J lost 8 bases, with 21 bases between them. The CDR3 sequence is 15 residues long. The CDR3 is CASNPGERAMDEQFF. CDR3 DNA sequence: TGTGCCAGCAATCCAGGGGAGAGGGCAATGGATGAGCAGTTCTTC.

The chain carries TRBV5-1 and TRBJ2-1, with 7 bases identical to TRBD1. Germline assignment: CDR1 SGHRS and CDR2 YFSETQ. This CDR3 comprises 14 residues. V dropped 0 bases and J dropped 8; count of bases not matched to a gene: 5. The CDR3 sequence is CASSLGSGGYEQFF. DNA of the CDR3: TGCGCCAGCAGCTTGGGGTCAGGGGGTTATGAGCAGTTCTTC. Complete variable domain (other parts from reference TRBV5-1 and TRBJ2-1): KAGVTQTPRYLIKTRGQQVTLSCSPISGHRSVSWYQQTPGQGLQFLFEYFSETQRNKGNFPGRFSGRQFSNSRSEMNVSTLELGDSALYLCASSLGSGGYEQFFGPGTRLTVL.

The rearrangement uses TRBV19 and TRBJ2-3; possibly TRBD1 for D (5 bases). This CDR3 comprises 14 residues. Trimming removed 6 bases from V and 1 base from J, with 11 bases in between. Per germline, CDR1 LNHDA and CDR2 SQIVND (reference sequence). DNA for the CDR3: TGTGCCAGTAGGGCAGGGATTGGCACAGATACGCAGTATTTT. It yields the protein CASRAGIGTDTQYF.

This chain connects TRBV6-1 to TRBJ2-1; 8 bases map to TRBD2. Unmatched junction bases numbered 3, after V lost 2 bases and J lost 0 bases. Germline assignment: CDR1 MNHNS and CDR2 SASEGT. The CDR3 has 16 residues. The CDR3 nucleotides read TGTGCCAGCAGTGAACTAAGCGGGAGCTCCTACAATGAGCAGTTCTTC. This translates into CASSELSGSSYNEQFF.

The rearrangement joins TRBV2 to TRBJ2-1; 7 bases agree with TRBD2. V was pared by 2 bases and J by 2 bases, with 3 bases of the junction left unmatched. Germline-derived CDR1 and CDR2 are SNHLY and FYNNEI. This CDR3 has 15 amino acids. CDR3 amino acids: CASSESSGAYNEQFF. The CDR3 nucleotides read TGTGCCAGCAGTGAATCTAGCGGAGCCTACAATGAGCAGTTCTTC. Combining the CDR3 with reference TRBV2 and TRBJ2-1 gives the whole variable domain EPEVTQTPSHQVTQMGQEVILRCVPISNHLYFYWYRQILGQKVEFLVSFYNNEISEKSEIFDDQFSVERPDGSNFTLKIRSTKLEDSAMYFCASSESSGAYNEQFFGPGTRLTVL.

The chain couples TRBV18 to TRBJ2-7; perhaps TRBD1 as D (6 bases). The germline gives CDR1 KGHSH, CDR2 LQKENI. Trimming removed 1 base at V and 0 bases at J, with 10 bases between. The CDR3 extends over 15 amino acids. DNA of the CDR3: TGTGCCAGCTCACCACAGGGGGATCACTCCTACGAGCAGTACTTC. Translation: CASSPQGDHSYEQYF.

The chain is built from TRBV5-4 and TRBJ2-1, with D possibly matching TRBD2 (6 bases). Trimming pared 0 bases from V and 7 bases from J, leaving 17 bases between. The length of the CDR3 is 16 residues. Germline V CDR1 and CDR2: SGHNT, YYREEE (reference sequence). The chain's CDR3 is CASSLELTSTANEQFF. The CDR3 coding sequence is TGTGCCAGCAGCTTGGAGCTAACTAGCACCGCGAATGAGCAGTTCTTC.

Turning to this clone: Other DNA variants within this sample encode the same CDR3. CDR3 residues: CASSSSYEQYF. The CDR3 region has the DNA TGTGCCAGCAGCTCGTCCTACGAGCAGTACTTC. The chain links TRBV5-4 to TRBJ2-7, with D unclear. With 3 bases removed from V and 1 base from J, the gap between germline ends came to 2 bases. This CDR3 is 11 amino acids long. Germline CDR1 SGHNT, CDR2 YYREEE (reference sequence).

This clone was seen repeatedly, ten times or more. The chain joins TRBV27 to TRBJ1-4; TRBD1 matches at 7 bases. V trimming: 6 bases; J trimming: 4 bases; junction bases outside the gene matches: 5. Germline values: CDR1 MNHEY, CDR2 SMNVEV (reference sequence). The CDR3 contains 14 residues. This CDR3 is CASSQGQLNEKLFF. The DNA of the CDR3 is TGTGCCAGCAGCCAGGGACAGCTTAATGAAAAACTGTTTTTT.

The rearrangement uses TRBV2 and TRBJ2-7; a weak D match, TRBD2 (7 bases). Germline CDR1 and CDR2: SNHLY and FYNNEI. The ends were cut back, 8 bases at V and 0 bases at J, with 11 bases in the middle. This CDR3 region has 13 residues. CDR3 sequence (DNA): TGTGCCAGCGGAGGGGGGGACTCCTACGAGCAGTACTTC. Translation: CASGGGDSYEQYF.

V and J are TRBV28 and TRBJ2-7; 7 nucleotides align to TRBD1. CDR3 length: 15 residues. The V gene end was trimmed by 5 bases and the J gene end by 2 bases; junction bases not matched to a gene: 9. Per the germline V gene, CDR1 is MDHEN and CDR2 is SYDVKM. This chain's CDR3 is CASSLPPGGTYEQYF. The CDR3 bases are TGTGCCAGCAGTCTTCCCCCAGGGGGAACCTACGAGCAGTACTTC.

V is TRBV7-9 and J is TRBJ2-1, with 11 bases lining up with TRBD2. Germline trimming cut 8 bases from V and 4 bases from J; bases unmatched to any gene: 10. The CDR3 runs 16 residues. Per germline, CDR1 SEHNR and CDR2 FQNEAQ (reference sequence). CDR3 sequence: CASGQLAGVVYNEQFF. The CDR3 DNA reads TGTGCCAGCGGACAACTAGCGGGAGTTGTTTACAATGAGCAGTTCTTC.

V is TRBV5-4 and J is TRBJ2-3; D is unclear. The V end was cut by 4 bases, the J end by 0 bases, with 15 bases between. In germline, CDR1 is SGHNT, CDR2 YYREEE (reference sequence). There are 16 residues in the CDR3. CDR3: CASSLSSYSSTDTQYF. Here the CDR3 DNA reads TGTGCCAGCAGCCTTAGCAGTTATTCTAGCACAGATACGCAGTATTTT. The whole variable domain, remainder taken from reference TRBV5-4 and TRBJ2-3, is ETGVTQSPTHLIKTRGQQVTLRCSSQSGHNTVSWYQQALGQGPQFIFQYYREEENGRGNFPPRFSGLQFPNYSSELNVNALELDDSALYLCASSLSSYSSTDTQYFGPGTRLTVL.

The CDR3 bases are TGTGCCAGCAGCTTAGGTACGTTCACAGCACAGTTCTTC. Encoded protein: CASSLGTFTAQFF. The V gene is TRBV7-6, the J gene TRBJ2-1; no firm D call. The germline V gene has CDR1 SGHVS and CDR2 FNYEAQ. V lost 1 base to trimming and J lost 13 bases, with 14 bases between them. CDR3 length: 13 residues.

V is TRBV28 and J is TRBJ2-5; 8 positions agree with TRBD2. The CDR3 is made up of 15 amino acids. Germline-derived CDR1 and CDR2 are MDHEN and SYDVKM. V shed 4 bases, J shed 12 bases, and the junction held 16 bases outside the gene matches. This CDR3 reads CASSSVAGPGGGKYF. The CDR3 DNA is TGTGCCAGCAGTTCCGTAGCGGGGCCTGGAGGGGGAAAGTACTTC.

The J gene is TRBJ2-5, the V gene TRBV7-8; possibly TRBD1 for D (5 bases). This CDR3 contains 14 residues. Germline V lookup: CDR1 SGHVS, CDR2 FQNEAQ. V was trimmed by 3 bases and J by 4 bases, leaving 12 bases between them. The CDR3: CASSFRVRRETQYF. In DNA, the CDR3 is TGTGCCAGCAGCTTCAGGGTACGACGAGAGACCCAGTACTTC. The variable domain in full, with the rest retrieved from reference TRBV7-8 and TRBJ2-5, is GAGVSQSPRYKVAKRGQDVALRCDPISGHVSLFWYQQALGQGPEFLTYFQNEAQLDKSGLPSDRFFAERPEGSVSTLKIQRTQQEDSAVYLCASSFRVRRETQYFGPGTRLLVL.

This rearrangement joins TRBV27 to TRBJ2-7, with D possibly being TRBD1 or TRBD2 (5 bases each). Per the germline V gene, CDR1 is MNHEY and CDR2 is SMNVEV (reference sequence). V was clipped by 5 bases and J by 0 bases, with 14 bases between them. The CDR3 has 15 residues. The DNA for the CDR3 is TGTGCCAGCAGTCAAGACGGGGACCCCTCCTACGAGCAGTACTTC. This codes for CASSQDGDPSYEQYF.

V is TRBV6-6 and J is TRBJ2-7, with 9 bases matching TRBD1. The CDR3 contains 16 residues. Per germline, CDR1 MNHNY and CDR2 SVGAGI (reference sequence). J lost 5 bases, V lost 0 bases, and 8 bases had no gene match. The CDR3 DNA follows: TGTGCCAGCAGTTACTCGTCACGGACAGGGGAACACGAGCAGTACTTC. It is translated as CASSYSSRTGEHEQYF.